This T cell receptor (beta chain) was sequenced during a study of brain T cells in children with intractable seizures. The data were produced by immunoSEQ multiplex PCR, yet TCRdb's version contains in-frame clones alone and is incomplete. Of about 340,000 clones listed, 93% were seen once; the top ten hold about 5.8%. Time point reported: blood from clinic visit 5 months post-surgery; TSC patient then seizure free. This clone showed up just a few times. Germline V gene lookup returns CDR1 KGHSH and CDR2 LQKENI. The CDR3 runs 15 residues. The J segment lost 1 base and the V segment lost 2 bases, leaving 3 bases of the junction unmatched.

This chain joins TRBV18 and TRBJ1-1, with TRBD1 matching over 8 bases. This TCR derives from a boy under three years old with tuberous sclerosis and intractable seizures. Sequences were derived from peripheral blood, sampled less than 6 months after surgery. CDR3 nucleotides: TGTGCCAGCTCACCATGGACAGGGACGAACACTGAAGCTTTCTTT. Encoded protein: CASSPWTGTNTEAFF.